This is a list of T cell receptor beta chains from one sample in a study of T-cell reconstitution after alpha-beta-depleted transplantation in children. MiXCR, run by TCRdb on the PCR reads, gives a single entry per CDR3 protein. This sample has some 600,000 distinct CDR3 sequences; 10% to 15% occur once, and the top ten carry 2.2%. Source: PBMCs, mostly from graft donor cells, taken 360 days after TCRalphabeta/CD19-depleted stem cell transplant. Receptors originate from a male patient aged 5 to 17 who had a stem cell transplant for acute myeloid leukemia, so the T cells may come from the graft donor. Both conserved end residues are part of each CDR3. A D gene is named only where the DNA matches it firmly. The size of a clone is reported for some rows only, either as once, few or many, or as a class for expanded clones.

TRBD1	TRBJ2-2	TRBV29-1	many	CSVEDSLTGRTGELFF	TGCAGCGTTGAAGATTCCCTGACAGGGCGCACCGGGGAGCTGTTTTTT
.	TRBJ1-5	TRBV12-3/TRBV12-4	many	CASSLGEGILFNQPQHF	TGTGCCAGCAGTTTAGGGGAAGGAATTTTATTCAATCAGCCCCAGCATTTT
TRBD2	TRBJ2-1	TRBV7-8	.	CASSSRLAGEGEQFF	TGTGCCAGCAGCTCGCGACTAGCGGGAGAGGGGGAGCAGTTCTTC
TRBD2	TRBJ2-1	TRBV5-1	few	CASSLGPRAGDNEQFF	TGCGCCAGCAGCTTAGGACCCCGGGCGGGGGACAATGAGCAGTTCTTC
TRBD1	TRBJ1-4	TRBV15	.	CATRDRPGSEKLFF	TGTGCCACCAGGGACAGGCCCGGGTCTGAAAAACTGTTTTTT
.	TRBJ2-7	TRBV14	few	CASSPRRPPYEQYF	TGTGCCAGCAGCCCCCGCAGGCCACCCTACGAGCAGTACTTC
.	TRBJ2-2	TRBV3-1	few	CASRRQVTKNTGELFF	TGTGCCAGCAGGCGACAGGTTACGAAGAACACCGGGGAGCTGTTTTTT
TRBD1	TRBJ2-1	TRBV29-1	.	CSVLTGSSYNEQFF	TGCAGCGTCCTGACAGGGAGCTCCTACAATGAGCAGTTCTTC
.	TRBJ2-1	TRBV7-8	.	CASSGTFSSYNEQFF	TGTGCCAGCAGCGGGACCTTCAGCTCCTACAATGAGCAGTTCTTC
.	TRBJ2-3	TRBV3-1	.	CASSLNGRGGTDTQYF	TGTGCCAGCAGCCTGAACGGGAGAGGGGGCACAGATACGCAGTATTTT
TRBD2	TRBJ2-1	TRBV7-9	.	CASSFVSGPYNEQFF	TGTGCCAGCAGCTTCGTTAGCGGGCCTTACAATGAGCAGTTCTTC
.	TRBJ2-3	TRBV7-9	once	CDSSLKEWIDTQYF	TGTGACAGCAGCTTAAAGGAATGGATAGATACGCAGTATTTT
.	TRBJ2-1	TRBV7-3	.	CASSLSAGSSYNEQFF	TGTGCCAGCAGCTTAAGCGCCGGAAGCTCCTACAATGAGCAGTTCTTC
TRBD2	TRBJ2-7	TRBV19	few	CASSGEGSGYRRYEQYF	TGTGCCAGTAGCGGGGAGGGGAGCGGGTATCGGAGATACGAGCAGTACTTC
TRBD1	TRBJ2-5	TRBV20-1	few	CSATGGTQYF	TGCAGTGCGACAGGGGGGACCCAGTACTTC
TRBD2	TRBJ2-3	TRBV29-1	many	CSALAGVGTDTQYF	TGCAGCGCCCTAGCGGGAGTAGGCACAGATACGCAGTATTTT
.	TRBJ1-2	TRBV7-3	.	CASSRWGGLGGYTF	TGTGCCAGCAGCCGATGGGGGGGGCTTGGTGGCTACACCTTC
TRBD2	TRBJ2-7	TRBV20-1	few	CSASGRAFEQYF	TGCAGTGCTAGCGGGAGGGCCTTCGAGCAGTACTTC
.	TRBJ2-2	TRBV7-8	many	CAATIRAGELFF	TGTGCCGCCACGATTCGCGCCGGGGAGCTGTTTTTT
TRBD1	TRBJ2-3	TRBV27	.	CASSSGQGGADTQYF	TGTGCCAGCAGCTCGGGACAGGGGGGAGCAGATACGCAGTATTTT
.	TRBJ2-7	TRBV12-3/TRBV12-4	many	CASSLALGYEQYF	TGTGCCAGCAGTTTAGCACTTGGGTACGAGCAGTACTTC
.	TRBJ1-2	TRBV12-3/TRBV12-4	many	CASSFGQQNYGYTF	TGTGCCAGCAGTTTCGGACAGCAGAACTATGGCTACACCTTC
.	TRBJ2-2	TRBV29-1	.	CSVLGQGNAGELFF	TGCAGCGTTCTTGGGCAGGGGAACGCCGGGGAGCTGTTTTTT
TRBD2	TRBJ2-3	TRBV15	.	CATSSPPRSGRTDTQYF	TGTGCCACCAGCAGCCCCCCTCGAAGCGGGAGGACCGATACGCAGTATTTT
.	TRBJ2-2	TRBV15	few	CATSRDVSDGVRPGELFF	TGTGCCACCAGCAGAGATGTGTCGGACGGTGTAAGGCCCGGGGAGCTGTTTTTT
TRBD2	TRBJ2-1	TRBV29-1	.	CSVEDLRLAVQSSYNEQFF	TGCAGCGTTGAAGATCTGCGACTAGCGGTCCAGAGCTCCTACAATGAGCAGTTCTTC
TRBD2	TRBJ2-7	TRBV6-5	many	CASSYTGGSYEQYF	TGTGCCAGCAGTTACACGGGAGGCTCCTACGAGCAGTACTTC
TRBD2	TRBJ2-1	TRBV25-1	.	CASGREVSYNEQFF	TGTGCCAGCGGACGGGAGGTCTCTTACAATGAGCAGTTCTTC
.	TRBJ2-1	TRBV15	.	CATSREWDNEQFF	TGTGCCACCAGCAGAGAATGGGATAATGAGCAGTTCTTC
.	TRBJ2-1	TRBV12-3/TRBV12-4	many	CASSLIREIVFF	TGTGCCAGCAGTTTAATCAGGGAAATTGTGTTCTTC
TRBD1	TRBJ1-1	TRBV3-1	.	CASSPGGQGNTEAFF	TGTGCCAGCAGCCCCGGGGGACAGGGGAACACTGAAGCTTTCTTT
TRBD1	TRBJ1-5	TRBV5-1	.	CASKGGWDQPQHF	TGCGCCAGCAAAGGGGGCTGGGATCAGCCCCAGCATTTT
.	TRBJ2-5	TRBV12-3/TRBV12-4	.	CASSFGTLETQYF	TGTGCCAGCAGTTTTGGGACCCTTGAGACCCAGTACTTC
TRBD2	TRBJ2-1	TRBV6-5	.	CASSNGLAGGPSYNEQFF	TGTGCCAGCAGTAACGGACTAGCGGGAGGGCCATCCTACAATGAGCAGTTCTTC
TRBD2	TRBJ2-1	TRBV29-1	many	CSVVRTRGTNEQFF	TGCAGCGTCGTCCGGACTAGAGGGACGAATGAGCAGTTCTTC
TRBD2	TRBJ2-5	TRBV6-7	few	CASSSKGTSGPPRETQYF	TGTGCCAGCAGCTCAAAAGGGACTAGCGGCCCCCCAAGGGAGACCCAGTACTTC
.	TRBJ2-3	TRBV29-1	many	CSAPRSGHSDTQYF	TGCAGCGCCCCCCGTAGCGGACATTCAGATACGCAGTATTTT